This T cell receptor beta chain was found in a study of blood T cells in healthy people across ages. V lost 5 bases to trimming and J lost 0 bases; unmatched junction nucleotides: 4. This CDR3 contains 13 residues. Germline loops: CDR1 SQVTM, CDR2 ANQGSEA. In each sample, at least 6.5 million PBMCs were isolated. Many counts were recorded for this clonotype. The use of a sample-barcoded 5' primer and a J-beta primer mix characterized a second PCR of about 7 to 12 cycles. Researchers report that each sample yielded at least 3 million CDR3-containing paired-end reads. In TCRdb, the 5' RACE reads were re-called with MiXCR into one record per CDR3 protein. Among roughly 1,500,000 distinct CDR3 sequences listed, 34% were seen once.

Sequenced sample: blood. The receptor was derived from a woman aged 30 to 39 in good health. V usage is TRBV29-1 and J usage is TRBJ2-7, with 7 bases matching TRBD1. Here the CDR3 reads CSVSTGHSYEQYF. The CDR3, as DNA: TGCAGCGTTTCGACAGGGCACTCCTACGAGCAGTACTTC.